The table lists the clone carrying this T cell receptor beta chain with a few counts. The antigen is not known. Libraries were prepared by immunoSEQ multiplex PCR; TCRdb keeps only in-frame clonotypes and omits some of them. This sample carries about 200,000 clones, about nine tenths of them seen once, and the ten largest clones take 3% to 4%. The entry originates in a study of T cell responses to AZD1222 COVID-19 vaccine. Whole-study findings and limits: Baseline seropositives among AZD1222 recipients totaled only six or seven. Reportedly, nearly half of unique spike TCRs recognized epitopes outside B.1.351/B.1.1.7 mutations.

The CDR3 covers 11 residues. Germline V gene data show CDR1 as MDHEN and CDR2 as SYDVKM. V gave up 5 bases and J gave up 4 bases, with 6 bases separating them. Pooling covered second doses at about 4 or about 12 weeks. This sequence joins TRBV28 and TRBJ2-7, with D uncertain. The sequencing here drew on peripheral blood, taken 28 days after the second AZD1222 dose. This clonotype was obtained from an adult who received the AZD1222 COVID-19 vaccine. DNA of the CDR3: TGTGCCAGCAGTACCGAATACGAGCAGTACTTC. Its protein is CASSTEYEQYF.